Listed here are 17 T cell receptor beta chains from one sample, sequenced in a study of T-cell reconstitution after alpha-beta-depleted transplantation in children (TCRdb year 2016). The sample's treatment or condition label, decoded: allogeneic hematopoietic cell transplantation with graft depleted of TCRalphabeta T cells and CD19 B cells. Libraries were built with PCR. The sequencer listed for this sample is Illumina HiSeq 2500. TCR library preparation used molecular barcoding, with unique molecular identifiers applied to normalize quantification of the TCRbeta repertoire. The public reads were reprocessed in TCRdb via fastp at Q25 and MiXCR, keeping in-frame beta chains. Identical CDR3 proteins give one entry, which carries the most common genes and DNA. Here the sample has almost 250,000 distinct CDR3 sequences; 20% to 30% occur a single time. Together, the top ten hold more than 2% of the sample.

This specimen consisted of PBMCs, obtained before TCRalphabeta/CD19-depleted stem cell transplant. Source of these receptors: a girl aged 2 to 9 with Fanconi anemia, due to receive a stem cell transplant.

This clonotype was picked up a small number of times. V is TRBV5-1 and J is TRBJ2-2, with TRBD1 as a possible D gene (5 bases). The CDR3 loop spans 16 amino acids. Trimming pared 3 bases from V and 0 bases from J, leaving 12 bases between. Germline values: CDR1 SGHRS, CDR2 YFSETQ. The CDR3 reads CASSYLAGSNTGELFF. The CDR3 coding sequence is TGCGCCAGCAGCTACCTGGCAGGGTCGAACACCGGGGAGCTGTTTTTT.

This rearrangement joins TRBV20-1 to TRBJ2-7; D unresolved. V lost 3 bases to trimming and J lost 4 bases, with 13 bases between them. The CDR3 consists of 13 residues. Germline V CDR1 and CDR2: DFQATT, SNEGSKA (reference sequence). The CDR3 protein is CSASVLTSYEQYF. In DNA, the CDR3 is TGCAGTGCTAGCGTTCTAACCTCATACGAGCAGTACTTC.

This clonotype was observed many times. The V and J genes are TRBV29-1 and TRBJ2-1, with TRBD2 matching over 14 bases. Trimming at V came to 1 base and at J to 9 bases, leaving 20 bases not matched to a gene. This CDR3 is 20 amino acids long. From germline, CDR1 is SQVTM and CDR2 ANQGSEA. CDR3 nucleotide sequence: TGCAGCGTTGAAGGCTCTATCGGACTAGCGGGAGGTAATCCATTCACTGAGCAGTTCTTC. The encoded protein is CSVEGSIGLAGGNPFTEQFF.

In this sample, this clonotype turned up many times. The chain combines TRBV6-5 with TRBJ2-5; 9 nucleotides line up with TRBD1. Germline V gene sequence: CDR1 MNHEY, CDR2 SVGAGI. The CDR3 is 15 residues long. The V and J ends lost 5 bases and 6 bases, in that order; junction bases with no gene match: 10. The CDR3: CASSTAGTGRKTQYF. The CDR3 DNA reads as TGTGCCAGCAGTACCGCCGGGACAGGGAGGAAGACCCAGTACTTC.

V gene TRBV5-1 combines with J gene TRBJ2-7, with D possibly matching TRBD1 (6 bases). CDR1 is SGHRS, CDR2 YFSETQ, per germline. V lost 2 bases to trimming and J lost 0 bases, with 18 bases between them. The CDR3 loop spans 17 amino acids. The CDR3 DNA reads TGCGCCAGCAGCTTCGGACTCGGACAGAAGATCTCCTACGAGCAGTACTTC. This translates into CASSFGLGQKISYEQYF. Variable domain in full (rest from reference TRBV5-1 and TRBJ2-7): KAGVTQTPRYLIKTRGQQVTLSCSPISGHRSVSWYQQTPGQGLQFLFEYFSETQRNKGNFPGRFSGRQFSNSRSEMNVSTLELGDSALYLCASSFGLGQKISYEQYFGPGTRLTVT.

This rearrangement joins TRBV12-3 or TRBV12-4 to TRBJ1-6; the D gene is possibly TRBD1 (5 bases). Deletions cut 6 bases from V and 6 bases from J, with 15 bases between. The length of the CDR3 is 15 residues. Here the CDR3 DNA reads TGTGCCAGCAGCCCCGGGGGGTTGGGTAATTCACCCCTCCACTTT. Amino acids: CASSPGGLGNSPLHF.

This clonotype was recorded many times. V usage is TRBV29-1 and J usage is TRBJ2-7; 8 bases agree with TRBD1. This CDR3 has 13 residues. Germline-derived CDR1 and CDR2 are SQVTM and ANQGSEA. Unmatched junction bases numbered 2, after V lost 1 base and J lost 3 bases. CDR3 sequence: CSVEGTGRYEQYF. CDR3 sequence (DNA): TGCAGCGTTGAAGGGACAGGGCGCTACGAGCAGTACTTC.

This clonotype was detected a few times. The rearrangement uses TRBV20-1 and TRBJ2-7; D remains ambiguous. CDR1 DFQATT and CDR2 SNEGSKA come from the germline V gene (reference sequence). V was clipped by 3 bases and J by 4 bases, with 16 bases between them. The CDR3 has 14 residues. The CDR3 bases are TGCAGTGCTAGCGATGATGGCAGCACTTACGAGCAGTACTTC. It specifies CSASDDGSTYEQYF.

This clonotype appeared many times. V gene TRBV20-1 combines with J gene TRBJ2-7; 7 nucleotides match TRBD1. There are 13 residues in the CDR3. J gave up 2 bases and V 5 bases, and 6 bases lay outside the gene matches. Germline CDR1 is DFQATT and CDR2 is SNEGSKA (reference sequence). CDR3 bases: TGCAGTGCTCATACAGGGGCGGCCTACGAGCAGTACTTC. This codes for CSAHTGAAYEQYF.

This clonotype was seen ten or more times. The rearrangement uses TRBV7-7 and TRBJ2-7, with 8 positions matching TRBD1. The CDR3 is made up of 18 amino acids. V trimming: 0 bases; J trimming: 5 bases; junction bases outside the gene matches: 15. In germline, CDR1 is SSHAT, CDR2 FNYEAQ (reference sequence). CDR3 sequence reads: CASSLALFLRAGGHEQYF. Here the CDR3 DNA reads TGTGCCAGCAGCTTAGCGCTCTTCCTTCGGGCAGGGGGCCACGAGCAGTACTTC.

This chain joins TRBV28 and TRBJ2-1, with D perhaps given as TRBD1 or TRBD2 (5 bases each). The CDR3 contains 17 residues. Per germline, CDR1 MDHEN and CDR2 SYDVKM. V was cut by 2 bases and J by 4 bases, with 18 bases left in between. The CDR3 DNA reads as TGTGCCAGCAGTTTACGCCGTGGCCGGGACGTATACAATGAGCAGTTCTTC. Translated: CASSLRRGRDVYNEQFF.

The V and J genes are TRBV7-2 and TRBJ2-1; 9 nucleotides match TRBD2. V was clipped by 10 bases and J by 5 bases; unmatched bases: 3. Germline V lookup: CDR1 SGHTA, CDR2 FQGNSA. The CDR3 extends over 12 amino acids. The CDR3 here is CANPSGDNEQFF. The CDR3, as DNA: TGTGCCAACCCTAGCGGGGACAATGAGCAGTTCTTC.

This clonotype was seen a few times. The V call is TRBV20-1, the J call TRBJ1-5, with unresolved D. CDR3 length: 12 residues. Germline CDR1 reads DFQATT; CDR2 reads SNEGSKA (reference sequence). V lost 0 bases to trimming and J lost 11 bases, with 11 bases between them. The CDR3 is CSARDRPPAQHF. The DNA for the CDR3 is TGCAGTGCTAGAGATCGACCCCCTGCCCAGCATTTT.

The chain joins TRBV7-7 to TRBJ2-3; 13 nucleotides agree with TRBD2. V shed 1 base and J 1 base; nucleotides not matched to a gene: 11. CDR1 is SSHAT and CDR2 is FNYEAQ in the germline V gene (reference sequence). This CDR3 has 20 residues. CDR3 sequence (DNA): TGTGCCAGCAGCTTAGTTTTTGGACTAGCGGGAGTTGTCCGCACAGATACGCAGTATTTT. This encodes CASSLVFGLAGVVRTDTQYF.

This clonotype was seen repeatedly, ten times or more. The chain employs TRBV5-1 and TRBJ2-7; a possible D gene is TRBD1 (5 bases). This CDR3 region has 14 residues. Trimming pared 3 bases from V and 1 base from J, leaving 11 bases between. The V gene's germline CDR1 is SGHRS and CDR2 YFSETQ. In DNA form, the CDR3 reads TGCGCCAGCAGCTCTGCAGGGTTATCCTACGAGCAGTACTTC. It is translated as CASSSAGLSYEQYF.

The gene calls are TRBV11-3 and TRBJ2-7; D is uncertain. V lost 5 bases and J 2 bases, leaving 28 bases between the germline ends. The CDR3 length is 19 residues. Germline CDR1 is SGHNT and CDR2 is YENEEA. The CDR3 is CASSLTFAAAKRRPYEQYF. For the CDR3, the DNA is TGTGCCAGCAGCCTGACCTTTGCGGCAGCTAAACGGCGACCCTACGAGCAGTACTTC. The full variable domain, with the rest looked up from reference TRBV11-3 and TRBJ2-7, is EAGVVQSPRYKIIEKKQPVAFWCNPISGHNTLYWYLQNLGQGPELLIRYENEEAVDDSQLPKDRFSAERLKGVDSTLKIQPAELGDSAVYLCASSLTFAAAKRRPYEQYFGPGTRLTVT.

The chain is built from TRBV5-1 and TRBJ2-2, with 9 bases aligning to TRBD2. The J segment lost 3 bases and the V segment lost 4 bases, leaving 4 bases of the junction unmatched. This CDR3 is 15 amino acids long. Germline V CDR1 and CDR2: SGHRS, YFSETQ. DNA for the CDR3: TGCGCCAGCAGCGAGGGACTAGCTGACACCGGGGAGCTGTTTTTT. Translated, it gives CASSEGLADTGELFF.